What follows are 27 T cell receptor beta chains derived from one specimen sequenced in a study of shared clonotypes between healthy human individuals. Only in-frame clones appear in the TCRdb table, and some are missing; sequencing was by immunoSEQ multiplex PCR. The sample lists under 2,500,000 clones, under 97% occurring once. The sample taken for sequencing was naive CD4+ T cells sorted from blood. The subset is: CD45RA+ positively selected. These receptors all stem from a man aged 18 to 29 in good health.

The chain joins TRBV5-5 to TRBJ1-5; unclear D gene. V gave up 4 bases and J gave up 4 bases, with 15 bases separating them. This CDR3 spans 15 amino acids. Per germline, CDR1 SGHKS and CDR2 YYEKEE (reference sequence). Here the CDR3 reads CASSLPPHRNQPQHF. As DNA, the CDR3 is TGTGCCAGCAGCCTTCCGCCCCATCGGAATCAGCCCCAGCATTTT.

The rearrangement links TRBV2 to TRBJ2-6; D uncertain. The ends were cut back, 4 bases at V and 2 bases at J, with 6 bases in the middle. The CDR3 has 14 residues. CDR1 is SNHLY, CDR2 FYNNEI, per germline. In DNA, the CDR3 is TGTGCCAGCAGTGTTTGGGCTGGGGCCAACGTCCTGACTTTC. It specifies CASSVWAGANVLTF. Full variable domain (outside the CDR3, taken from reference TRBV2 and TRBJ2-6): EPEVTQTPSHQVTQMGQEVILRCVPISNHLYFYWYRQILGQKVEFLVSFYNNEISEKSEIFDDQFSVERPDGSNFTLKIRSTKLEDSAMYFCASSVWAGANVLTFGAGSRLTVL.

V and J are TRBV15 and TRBJ1-3; 10 nucleotides line up with TRBD1. After removal of 0 bases from V and 3 bases from J, the junction contained 5 bases not matched to a gene. The CDR3 contains 17 residues. Germline CDR1 and CDR2: LNHNV and YYDKDF (reference sequence). DNA for the CDR3: TGTGCCACCAGCAGAGATCCTGGGACAGGGGATGGAAACACCATATATTTT. Encoded protein: CATSRDPGTGDGNTIYF.

The rearrangement uses TRBV18 and TRBJ2-1; TRBD1 agrees at 7 bases. Germline values: CDR1 KGHSH, CDR2 LQKENI. This CDR3 spans 16 amino acids. Losses at the gene ends were 5 bases for V and 0 bases for J; bases not matched to a gene: 7. Here the CDR3 reads CASSGQASSSYNEQFF. CDR3 nucleotides: TGTGCCAGCTCAGGACAGGCTTCAAGCTCCTACAATGAGCAGTTCTTC.

The genes are TRBV28 and TRBJ1-5; tentative D call: TRBD1 (5 bases). The germline V gene encodes CDR1 MDHEN and CDR2 SYDVKM. The CDR3 sequence is 14 residues long. V was shortened by 7 bases and J by 0 bases, with 10 bases between the two germline ends. The CDR3 here is CASNQGYSNQPQHF. The CDR3 nucleotides are TGTGCCAGCAACCAGGGCTATAGCAATCAGCCCCAGCATTTT.

This chain connects TRBV30 to TRBJ2-3, with a possible D match to TRBD2 (6 bases). Germline V lookup: CDR1 GTSNPN, CDR2 SVGIG (reference sequence). The length of the CDR3 is 14 residues. Trimming stripped 2 bases from V and 4 bases from J, with 13 bases between. The CDR3 region has the DNA TGTGCCTGGAGTCTAACGGGAGTTCCAGATACGCAGTATTTT. As protein: CAWSLTGVPDTQYF.

This clone was seen only once. A junction boundary mismatches the germline segment, possibly from a read error. The rearrangement uses TRBV7-7 and TRBJ2-2, with TRBD2 identical over 9 bases. Per the germline V gene, CDR1 is SSHAT and CDR2 is FNYEAQ (reference sequence). The CDR3 has 18 amino acids. CDR3 loop: CASSLVAASGTGTGELFF. The CDR3 DNA reads as TGTGCTAGCAGCTTAGTAGCCGCTAGCGGGACCGGCACCGGGGAGCTGTTTTTT.

This rearrangement joins TRBV6-5 to TRBJ2-2; D uncertain. Trimming removed 2 bases at V and 2 bases at J, with 12 bases between. CDR3 length equals 16 residues. The germline CDR1 and CDR2 sequences are MNHEY and SVGAGI. For the CDR3, the DNA is TGTGCCAGCAGTTACCAGTGGGCAGCCAACACCGGGGAGCTGTTTTTT. It translates to CASSYQWAANTGELFF.

The rearrangement links TRBV10-3 to TRBJ2-3; D call uncertain. CDR3 size: 17 residues. Trimming cost V 0 bases and J 0 bases, with 13 bases left between them. Germline V lookup: CDR1 ENHRY, CDR2 SYGVKD. The CDR3 bases are TGTGCCATCAGTGAGTCCTACCGGACCTCTAGCACAGATACGCAGTATTTT. Translating it yields CAISESYRTSSTDTQYF.

In the case of this clone: Other nucleotide sequences in the sample specify the same CDR3. The chain has TRBV5-1 and TRBJ2-1, with a tentative D call TRBD1 (6 bases). The CDR3 has 16 residues. Germline lookup yields CDR1 SGHRS and CDR2 YFSETQ. V was shortened by 0 bases and J by 3 bases, with 13 bases between the two germline ends. CDR3 sequence: CASSLGGTPRYNEQFF. The CDR3 region has the DNA TGCGCCAGCAGCTTGGGTGGGACACCCCGCTACAATGAGCAGTTCTTC. Filled out from reference TRBV5-1 and TRBJ2-1, the complete variable domain reads KAGVTQTPRYLIKTRGQQVTLSCSPISGHRSVSWYQQTPGQGLQFLFEYFSETQRNKGNFPGRFSGRQFSNSRSEMNVSTLELGDSALYLCASSLGGTPRYNEQFFGPGTRLTVL.

The chain recombines TRBV30 with TRBJ2-3; the D gene is possibly TRBD1 (5 bases). V lost 2 bases, J lost 0 bases, and 15 bases lay in between. The CDR3 has 16 amino acids. Germline values: CDR1 GTSNPN, CDR2 SVGIG (reference sequence). This CDR3 is CAWSQTVIISTDTQYF. As DNA, the CDR3 is TGTGCCTGGAGTCAGACAGTTATCATTAGCACAGATACGCAGTATTTT.

V is TRBV11-2 and J is TRBJ2-5, with a tentative D call TRBD1 (6 bases). Trimming removed 0 bases from V and 4 bases from J, with 9 bases in between. The germline CDR1 and CDR2 sequences are SGHAT and FQNNGV. This CDR3 has 14 amino acids. The CDR3 reads CASSLEGAIETQYF. The CDR3 DNA follows: TGTGCCAGCAGCTTAGAGGGGGCAATAGAGACCCAGTACTTC.

The chain links TRBV29-1 to TRBJ1-6; the D is unclear. The CDR3 loop spans 9 amino acids. CDR1 is SQVTM and CDR2 is ANQGSEA in the germline V gene. V was trimmed by 6 bases and J by 13 bases, leaving 7 bases between them. CDR3 coding DNA: TGCAGCGTCGGGTATCCCCTCCACTTT. Its translation is CSVGYPLHF.

CDR3 DNA: TGTGCCAGCAGCTTAGCCGGGACTAGCGGGGGGTTCTATACGCAGTATTTT. It specifies CASSLAGTSGGFYTQYF. The rearrangement links TRBV7-2 to TRBJ2-3; TRBD2 matches at 15 bases. Germline CDR1 is SGHTA and CDR2 is FQGNSA. The junction had 5 bases not matched to a gene; V was cut back by 0 bases and J by 7 bases. The CDR3 sequence is 17 residues long.

This chain uses TRBV18 with TRBJ2-2; the match to TRBD2 covers 8 bases. The ends lost 2 bases at V and 6 bases at J; junction bases unmatched: 5. Germline CDR1 KGHSH, CDR2 LQKENI. The CDR3 covers 15 residues. CDR3 region: CASSPRAGDPGELFF. The CDR3 DNA reads as TGTGCCAGCTCACCAAGAGCGGGAGATCCCGGGGAGCTGTTTTTT.

The CDR3 DNA reads TGCAGTGCTATGAACTACGAGCAGTACTTC. Residues: CSAMNYEQYF. This sequence joins TRBV20-1 and TRBJ2-7; D is unclear. The V and J ends lost 4 bases and 3 bases respectively, with 4 bases between them. The CDR3 sequence is 10 residues long. Germline V gene data show CDR1 as DFQATT and CDR2 as SNEGSKA (reference sequence).

The chain has TRBV30 and TRBJ2-1, with D tentatively TRBD2 (6 bases). Per the germline V gene, CDR1 is GTSNPN and CDR2 is SVGIG (reference sequence). V was pared by 0 bases and J by 0 bases, with 12 bases between. The CDR3 runs to 16 residues. The DNA for the CDR3 is TGTGCCTGGAGTGTCCACTGGCGGGACTCCTACAATGAGCAGTTCTTC. This gives the protein CAWSVHWRDSYNEQFF.

V and J are TRBV18 and TRBJ2-5; 13 bases agree with TRBD2. The CDR3 runs to 17 residues. Germline V gives CDR1 KGHSH, CDR2 LQKENI. J was trimmed by 5 bases and V by 2 bases; bases with no gene match: 8. The CDR3 protein is CASSPRLAGGPFETQYF. The CDR3 DNA reads as TGTGCCAGCTCACCAAGACTAGCGGGGGGCCCCTTCGAGACCCAGTACTTC.

The chain carries TRBV27 and TRBJ1-2; D is perhaps TRBD1 (5 bases). Between the trimmed V and J ends, which lost 6 bases and 4 bases, there was a span of 18 bases. The CDR3 runs 15 residues. Germline CDR1 and CDR2: MNHEY and SMNVEV (reference sequence). The CDR3 nucleotides read TGTGCCAGCAGCCCGGGACCGCCCGCATCCTATGGCTACACCTTC. Residues: CASSPGPPASYGYTF.

The V and J genes are TRBV5-5 and TRBJ2-7, with 13 nucleotides matching TRBD2. After removal of 4 bases from V and 4 bases from J, the junction contained 5 bases not matched to a gene. This CDR3 spans 15 amino acids. CDR1 is SGHKS, CDR2 YYEKEE, per germline (reference sequence). The CDR3 is CASSPGLAGHYEQYF. CDR3 sequence (DNA): TGTGCCAGCAGCCCGGGACTAGCGGGGCATTACGAGCAGTACTTC.

V and J are TRBV2 and TRBJ2-2; TRBD2 aligns across 10 bases. V was pared by 11 bases and J by 6 bases, with 9 bases of the junction left unmatched. The CDR3 sequence is 14 residues long. Germline CDR1 and CDR2: SNHLY and FYNNEI. Here the CDR3 DNA reads TGTGCCTCTAGAAGCGGGAGGGTCGCCGGGGAGCTGTTTTTT. Its translation: CASRSGRVAGELFF.

This chain connects TRBV4-3 to TRBJ1-1, with unresolved D. V lost 0 bases and J 2 bases, leaving 16 bases between the germline ends. CDR3 length: 17 residues. CDR1 and CDR2 from the germline V gene are LGHNA and YSLEER. CDR3 amino acids: CASSQDLHSDFNTEAFF. CDR3 nucleotides: TGCGCCAGCAGCCAAGACCTACACAGCGATTTTAACACTGAAGCTTTCTTT.

The V call is TRBV7-9, the J call TRBJ2-2; a weak D match, TRBD1 (5 bases). The germline gives CDR1 SEHNR, CDR2 FQNEAQ (reference sequence). Trimming stripped 4 bases from V and 1 base from J, with 10 bases between. The CDR3 runs 15 residues. The CDR3 reads CASSSQGKNTGELFF. In nucleotides, the CDR3 is TGTGCCAGCAGCTCCCAGGGAAAGAACACCGGGGAGCTGTTTTTT.

The chain recombines TRBV9 with TRBJ1-3; tentatively, D is TRBD1 (5 bases). Germline values: CDR1 SGDLS, CDR2 YYNGEE. V gave up 0 bases and J gave up 0 bases, with 16 bases separating them. The CDR3 spans 18 residues. CDR3 DNA sequence: TGTGCCAGCAGCGTAGCGGATCGGGGGGACCCCTCTGGAAACACCATATATTTT. This translates into CASSVADRGDPSGNTIYF.

J is TRBJ1-3 and V is TRBV5-1; the D gene is possibly TRBD1 (6 bases). The CDR3 loop spans 19 amino acids. The germline V and J ends were trimmed by 4 bases and 0 bases, with 23 bases remaining between them. The germline V gene has CDR1 SGHRS and CDR2 YFSETQ. The DNA for the CDR3 is TGCGCCAGCAGCCCCGCGAAAGATAACAGGGAGAGCTCTGGAAACACCATATATTTT. Translating gives CASSPAKDNRESSGNTIYF.

The chain links TRBV6-5 to TRBJ1-6; D perhaps matches TRBD1 (5 bases). Germline values: CDR1 MNHEY, CDR2 SVGAGI. The CDR3 sequence is 14 residues long. Trimming took off 5 bases at V and 8 bases at J, with 13 bases between the two ends. The CDR3 DNA follows: TGTGCCAGCAGTCTCCGGACGGGGGATTCACCCCTCCACTTT. It yields the protein CASSLRTGDSPLHF.

The rearrangement uses TRBV30 and TRBJ2-5; D assignment may be TRBD1 or TRBD2 (6 bases each). V dropped 3 bases and J dropped 3 bases, with 11 bases sitting between them. The CDR3 has 13 residues. Germline V gene lookup returns CDR1 GTSNPN and CDR2 SVGIG (reference sequence). CDR3 sequence: CAWSTGRKETQYF. The CDR3 DNA reads as TGTGCCTGGAGCACAGGGAGGAAAGAGACCCAGTACTTC.